This record covers a single T cell receptor beta chain. Its antigen remains undetermined. No much larger clone is present one base from it, and per-base qualities are unavailable. In the prospective study, participants were about 18 to 90 years old, resided in about two dozen geographic areas of the United States, and were enrolled through a virtual design. To assign participants to cohorts, the prospective study relied on clinical history that participants themselves reported in a screening survey and a study questionnaire. In the prospective study, whole blood, serum and a nasopharyngeal or oropharyngeal swab were collected from each participant by mobile phlebotomists. Participants in the prospective study had the option to provide additional blood draws and questionnaires over a roughly two-month period. Prospective study blood samples were shipped either frozen or at room temperature before DNA extraction.

This specimen belongs to a study of blood T cell repertoires in COVID-19 (dated by TCRdb to 2020 to 2022). About the study as a whole: Samples from collaborators originated in the United States, Italy and Spain and spanned both the acute and convalescent phases of COVID-19. The material from the prospective study consisted of cDNA or gDNA derived from T cells, B-cell-depleted T cells, or PBMCs. The dataset comprised deeply sampled blood TCRbeta repertoires from subjects exposed to, actively infected with, or recovered from COVID-19. The repertoires were made available in a free public database intended to serve as a resource for research on the immune response to SARS-CoV-2. Samples came from the ongoing ImmuneRACE study (first 160 participants) plus 1,254 subjects from 6 global collaborators. Nearly every sample came with metadata listing a de-identified subject ID, COVID-19 status, age in years and sex. HLA class I and class II types, where available, came from metadata supplied by the sample provider rather than from assay-based typing. The full study reports these points: The amount of clinical and demographic metadata varied by source and participant and was provided uncurated.

As encoded in the germline V gene, CDR1 is SQVTM while CDR2 is ANQGSEA. V is trimmed back by 7 bases and J by 6 bases, and the junction contains 10 bases that no gene match accounts for. The CDR3 spans 14 residues, from the cysteine through the phenylalanine. Kept here is only the CDR3 DNA, which spans 42 bases and is read in frame from base 1. The immunoSEQ Assay, a bias-controlled multiplex PCR, was used to amplify TCRbeta CDR3 regions from genomic DNA. Per the original workflow: The number of nucleated cells in each sample was estimated by amplification of reference gene primers within the assay. To quantify the absolute abundance of each unique TCRbeta CDR3 rearrangement, sequence reads were collapsed and filtered. Productive Simpson clonality was computed per sample as the square root of Simpson's diversity index over productive rearrangements. Held by TCRdb, this immuneACCESS table contains in-frame sequences only and omits some clones. Under half of the omission traces to an unresolved V gene where checked; the cause of the rest is unknown. V, J and clone size are taken as reported in that table, and D and trimming were inferred from the DNA itself. This sample comprises around 280,000 clones, around 90% of them detected only once. The top ten clonotypes cover 1.5% to 2% of the sample.

The chain joins TRBV29-1 to TRBJ1-3, with 9 bases in between that match TRBD1. The sequencing sample was made of PBMCs or T cells enriched from blood (not recorded which). This TCR was sampled from a woman aged 18-30 years with acute COVID-19. In nucleotides, the sequence is TGCAGCGCGTCCCCGGGACAGGGACAAAACACCATATATTTT. Translated, this gives CSASPGQGQNTIYF.